This section outlines one TCR beta chain sequence together with its context. Profiling relied on immunoSEQ multiplex PCR, and the TCRdb table lists in-frame clones only, not all of them. The sample has 70,000 to 90,000 clones, 85% to 95% seen once. These data are taken from a study of technical replicates of blood from a handful of donors. The CDR3 is made up of 14 amino acids. Germline loops: CDR1 MNHEY, CDR2 SVGAGI. V was pared by 1 base and J by 3 bases, with 9 bases between. The chain carries TRBV6-5 and TRBJ1-1, with D possibly TRBD1 on 6 matching bases. The clonotype originates from a human donor in good health. The sequenced sample was T cells isolated from PBMCs. Written as DNA, the CDR3 is TGTGCCAGCAGTTACTACAGGGCAGACACTGAAGCTTTCTTT. It is translated as CASSYYRADTEAFF.